The present T cell receptor (beta chain) was sequenced within a study of technical replicates of blood from a few donors. Libraries were prepared by immunoSEQ multiplex PCR; TCRdb keeps only in-frame clonotypes and omits some of them. The table records 79,000 or so clones, 95% to 98% of them present only once. The CDR3 totals 15 residues. Germline CDR1 SGDLS, CDR2 YYNGEE. Trimming left V 4 bases short and J 1 base short, with 15 bases between. Source material: T cells isolated from PBMCs. This sequence joins TRBV9 and TRBJ2-7, with D tentatively TRBD1 (5 bases). The TCR was taken from a human donor in good health. CDR3 coding DNA: TGTGCCAGCAGCCCCTTTAGGGGTCTTTCCTACGAGCAGTACTTC. Translated: CASSPFRGLSYEQYF.